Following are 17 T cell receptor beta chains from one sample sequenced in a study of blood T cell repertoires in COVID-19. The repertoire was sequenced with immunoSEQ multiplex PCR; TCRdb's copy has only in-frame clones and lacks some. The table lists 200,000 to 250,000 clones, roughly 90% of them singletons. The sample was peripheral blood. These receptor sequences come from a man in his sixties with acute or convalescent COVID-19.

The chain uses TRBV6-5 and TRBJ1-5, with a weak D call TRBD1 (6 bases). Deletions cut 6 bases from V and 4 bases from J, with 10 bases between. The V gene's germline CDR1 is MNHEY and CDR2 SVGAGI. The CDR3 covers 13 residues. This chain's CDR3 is CASRRQENQPQHF. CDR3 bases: TGTGCCAGCAGGAGACAGGAAAATCAGCCCCAGCATTTT.

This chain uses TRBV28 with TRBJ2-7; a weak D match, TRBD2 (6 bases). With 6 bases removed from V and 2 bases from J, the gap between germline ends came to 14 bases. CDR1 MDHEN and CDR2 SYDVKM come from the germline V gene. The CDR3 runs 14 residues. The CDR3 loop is CASRIGGVTYEQYF. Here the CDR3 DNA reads TGTGCCAGCAGAATAGGAGGGGTGACCTACGAGCAGTACTTC.

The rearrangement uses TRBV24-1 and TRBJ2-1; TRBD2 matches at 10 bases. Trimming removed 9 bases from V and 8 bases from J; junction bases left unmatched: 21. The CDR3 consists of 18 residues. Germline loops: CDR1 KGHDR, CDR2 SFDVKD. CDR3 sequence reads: CATSVEGQLAGLSDEQFF. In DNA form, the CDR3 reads TGTGCCACCTCAGTGGAAGGTCAACTAGCGGGACTCTCGGATGAGCAGTTCTTC.

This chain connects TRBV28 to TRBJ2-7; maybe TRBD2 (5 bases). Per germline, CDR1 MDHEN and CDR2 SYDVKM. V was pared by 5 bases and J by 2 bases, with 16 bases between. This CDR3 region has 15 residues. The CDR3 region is CASSPPGWPTYEQYF. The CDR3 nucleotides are TGTGCCAGCAGTCCTCCGGGATGGCCTACCTACGAGCAGTACTTC.

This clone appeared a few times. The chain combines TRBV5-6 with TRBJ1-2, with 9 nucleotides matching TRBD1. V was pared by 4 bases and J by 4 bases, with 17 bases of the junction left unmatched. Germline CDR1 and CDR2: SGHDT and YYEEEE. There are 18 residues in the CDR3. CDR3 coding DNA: TGTGCCAGCAGCCCAATAACGGCCCGTGACAGGGGGAGCTATGGCTACACCTTC. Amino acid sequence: CASSPITARDRGSYGYTF.

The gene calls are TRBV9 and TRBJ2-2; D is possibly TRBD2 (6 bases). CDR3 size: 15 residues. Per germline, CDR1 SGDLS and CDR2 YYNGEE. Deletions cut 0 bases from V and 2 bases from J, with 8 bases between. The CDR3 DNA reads TGTGCCAGCAGCGTAGAAGCGGGCAACACCGGGGAGCTGTTTTTT. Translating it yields CASSVEAGNTGELFF.

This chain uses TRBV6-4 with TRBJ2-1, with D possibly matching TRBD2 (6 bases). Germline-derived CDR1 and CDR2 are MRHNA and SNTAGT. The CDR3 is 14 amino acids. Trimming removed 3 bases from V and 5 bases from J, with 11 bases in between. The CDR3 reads CASSEGSGHNEQFF. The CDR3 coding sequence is TGTGCCAGCAGTGAGGGGAGCGGGCACAATGAGCAGTTCTTC.

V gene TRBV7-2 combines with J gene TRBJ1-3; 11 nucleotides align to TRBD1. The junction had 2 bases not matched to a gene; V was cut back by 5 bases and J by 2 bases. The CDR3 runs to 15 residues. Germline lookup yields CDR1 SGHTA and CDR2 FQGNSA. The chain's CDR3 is CASSPDRGPGNTIYF. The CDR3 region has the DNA TGTGCCAGCAGCCCGGACAGGGGGCCTGGAAACACCATATATTTT.

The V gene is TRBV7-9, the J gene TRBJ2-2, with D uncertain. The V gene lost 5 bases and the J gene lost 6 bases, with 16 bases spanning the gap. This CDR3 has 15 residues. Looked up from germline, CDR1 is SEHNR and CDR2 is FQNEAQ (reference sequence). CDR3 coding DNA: TGTGCCAGCAGCCCCCAGAGGATACGAGCCGGGGAGCTGTTTTTT. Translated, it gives CASSPQRIRAGELFF.

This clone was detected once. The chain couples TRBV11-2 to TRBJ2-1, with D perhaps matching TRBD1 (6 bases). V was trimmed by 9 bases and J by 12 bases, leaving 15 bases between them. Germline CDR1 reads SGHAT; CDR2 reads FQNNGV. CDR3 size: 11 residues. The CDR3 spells CASGDNDWQFF. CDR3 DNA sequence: TGTGCCAGTGGGGACAATGATTGGCAGTTCTTC.

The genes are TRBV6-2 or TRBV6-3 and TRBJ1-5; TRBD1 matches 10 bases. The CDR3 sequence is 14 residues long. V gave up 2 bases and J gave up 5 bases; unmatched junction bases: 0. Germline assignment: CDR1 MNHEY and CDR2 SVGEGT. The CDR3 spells CASSYGQGDQPQHF. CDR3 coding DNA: TGTGCCAGCAGTTACGGACAGGGGGATCAGCCCCAGCATTTT.

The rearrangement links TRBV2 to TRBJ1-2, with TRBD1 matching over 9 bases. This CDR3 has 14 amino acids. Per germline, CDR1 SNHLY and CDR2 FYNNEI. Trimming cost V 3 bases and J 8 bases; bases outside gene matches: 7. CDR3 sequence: CASSEGQGVGGYTF. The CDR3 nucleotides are TGTGCCAGCAGTGAGGGACAGGGTGTAGGGGGCTACACCTTC.

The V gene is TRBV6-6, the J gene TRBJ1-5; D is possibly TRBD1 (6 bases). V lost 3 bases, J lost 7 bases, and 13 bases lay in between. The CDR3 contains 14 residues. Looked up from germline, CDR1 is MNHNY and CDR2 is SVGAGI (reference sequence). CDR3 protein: CASSYSGGEQPQHF. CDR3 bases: TGTGCCAGCAGTTATTCGGGGGGCGAGCAGCCCCAGCATTTT.

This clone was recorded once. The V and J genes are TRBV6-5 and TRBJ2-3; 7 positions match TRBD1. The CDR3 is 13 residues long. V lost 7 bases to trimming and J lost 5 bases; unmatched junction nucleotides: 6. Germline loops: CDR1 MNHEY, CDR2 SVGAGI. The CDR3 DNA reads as TGTGCCAGCAAATTACGACAGGGAGATACGCAGTATTTT. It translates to CASKLRQGDTQYF.

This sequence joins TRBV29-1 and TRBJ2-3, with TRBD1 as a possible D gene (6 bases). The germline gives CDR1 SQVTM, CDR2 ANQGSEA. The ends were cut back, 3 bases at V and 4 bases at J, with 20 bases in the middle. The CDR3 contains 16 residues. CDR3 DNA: TGCAGCGTTGACGGGTTAGGGGCAGGGGCCCCAGATACGCAGTATTTT. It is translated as CSVDGLGAGAPDTQYF.

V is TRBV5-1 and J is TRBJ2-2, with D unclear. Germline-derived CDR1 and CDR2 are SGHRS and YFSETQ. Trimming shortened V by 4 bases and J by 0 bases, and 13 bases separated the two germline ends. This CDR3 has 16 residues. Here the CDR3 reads CASSPLWASNTGELFF. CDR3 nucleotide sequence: TGCGCCAGCAGCCCATTGTGGGCGTCGAACACCGGGGAGCTGTTTTTT. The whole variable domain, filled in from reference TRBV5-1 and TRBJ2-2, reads KAGVTQTPRYLIKTRGQQVTLSCSPISGHRSVSWYQQTPGQGLQFLFEYFSETQRNKGNFPGRFSGRQFSNSRSEMNVSTLELGDSALYLCASSPLWASNTGELFFGEGSRLTVL.

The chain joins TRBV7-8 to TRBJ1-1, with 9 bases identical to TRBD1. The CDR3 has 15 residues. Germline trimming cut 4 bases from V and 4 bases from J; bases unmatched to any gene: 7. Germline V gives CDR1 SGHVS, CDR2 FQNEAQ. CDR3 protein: CASSSPGTGSTEAFF. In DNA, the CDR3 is TGTGCCAGCAGCTCCCCAGGGACAGGGTCCACTGAAGCTTTCTTT.